The 21 T cell receptor beta chains below all came from one sample that was sequenced in a study of cytomegalovirus exposure and HLA in healthy donors. In the PCR, 60 Vbeta and 13 Jbeta primers were used. Assay: immunoSEQ multiplex PCR; the TCRdb copy retains only in-frame clones and omits some. In the table there are some 120,000 clones, about two thirds of which are singletons. What was sequenced was PBMCs. These receptors were taken from a middle-aged man in good health and CMV-seropositive.

J is TRBJ1-1 and V is TRBV6-5, with a tentative D call TRBD1 (5 bases). V was shortened by 5 bases and J by 3 bases, with 13 bases between the two germline ends. Germline V gene lookup returns CDR1 MNHEY and CDR2 SVGAGI. This CDR3 has 14 amino acids. CDR3 residues: CASSKSGIDTEAFF. The CDR3 DNA is TGTGCCAGCAGTAAATCAGGGATAGACACTGAAGCTTTCTTT.

This sequence joins TRBV6-5 and TRBJ2-7; TRBD2 aligns across 8 bases. V lost 2 bases, J lost 0 bases, and 3 bases stayed unmatched. This CDR3 comprises 15 residues. From germline, CDR1 is MNHEY and CDR2 SVGAGI. The DNA for the CDR3 is TGTGCCAGCAGTTACGGGGGACTAGGCTCCTACGAGCAGTACTTC. This gives the protein CASSYGGLGSYEQYF.

The chain combines TRBV28 with TRBJ2-7; TRBD1 matches 8 bases. V was clipped by 5 bases and J by 3 bases; unmatched bases: 9. The CDR3 spans 15 residues. Germline V gives CDR1 MDHEN, CDR2 SYDVKM. The CDR3: CASSLTGTGDYEQYF. The CDR3 DNA follows: TGTGCCAGCAGTCTTACCGGGACAGGAGACTACGAGCAGTACTTC.

The chain uses TRBV29-1 and TRBJ2-4, with 8 bases matching TRBD2. CDR1 is SQVTM and CDR2 is ANQGSEA in the germline V gene. V was clipped by 7 bases and J by 0 bases; unmatched bases: 5. This CDR3 region has 14 residues. As DNA, the CDR3 is TGCAGCGGGGGCGGGGGGTTAGCCAAAAACATTCAGTACTTC. This codes for CSGGGGLAKNIQYF.

The chain joins TRBV5-4 to TRBJ2-7; TRBD2 agrees at 7 bases. This CDR3 has 14 amino acids. V lost 3 bases, J lost 1 base, and 4 bases stayed unmatched. Germline V gene sequence: CDR1 SGHNT, CDR2 YYREEE (reference sequence). This CDR3 is CASSSQRESYEQYF. The CDR3 DNA reads as TGTGCCAGCAGCTCCCAGCGGGAATCCTACGAGCAGTACTTC.

This clone was observed once. The chain uses TRBV7-2 and TRBJ1-1, with D uncertain. Trimming took 7 bases from V and 1 from J, leaving 13 bases between them. Looked up from germline, CDR1 is SGHTA and CDR2 is FQGNSA. The CDR3 is made up of 14 amino acids. The CDR3 DNA sequence: TGTGCCAGCATCGAAAACGTGGCGAACACTGAAGCTTTCTTT. Translated, it gives CASIENVANTEAFF.

This clone showed up just once. This chain uses TRBV7-6 with TRBJ2-5; no clear D. The CDR3 extends over 14 amino acids. The germline V gene encodes CDR1 SGHVS and CDR2 FNYEAQ. The V and J ends lost 5 bases and 5 bases respectively, with 15 bases between them. The CDR3 loop is CASSRYSGRETQYF. The CDR3 region has the DNA TGTGCCAGCAGCAGATACTCAGGCCGGGAGACCCAGTACTTC. The variable domain in full, with the rest retrieved from reference TRBV7-6 and TRBJ2-5, is GAGVSQSPRYKVTKRGQDVALRCDPISGHVSLYWYRQALGQGPEFLTYFNYEAQQDKSGLPNDRFSAERPEGSISTLTIQRTEQRDSAMYRCASSRYSGRETQYFGPGTRLLVL.

The chain joins TRBV6-5 to TRBJ1-3; D possibly corresponds to TRBD1 (5 bases). This CDR3 contains 12 residues. CDR1 is MNHEY and CDR2 is SVGAGI in the germline V gene. The CDR3 protein is CATQGSGNTIYF. CDR3 coding DNA: TGTGCTACTCAGGGCTCTGGAAACACCATATATTTT.

The sample holds a few counts of this clone. The chain joins TRBV10-2 to TRBJ2-7; 8 nucleotides match TRBD2. J gave up 7 bases and V 4 bases, and 27 bases lay outside the gene matches. CDR1 is WSHSY, CDR2 SAAADI, per germline. The CDR3 covers 20 residues. This chain's CDR3 is CASSAGPAGESGDRFYEQYF. The CDR3 DNA reads as TGCGCCAGCAGTGCGGGGCCAGCGGGAGAGAGCGGAGATCGGTTCTATGAGCAGTACTTC.

V and J are TRBV6-5 and TRBJ2-7; 10 positions match TRBD1. With V trimmed by 5 bases and J by 3 bases, 7 bases remained unmatched. Germline-derived CDR1 and CDR2 are MNHEY and SVGAGI. The CDR3 sequence is 15 residues long. CDR3 sequence reads: CASSPQGQGGYEQYF. The CDR3 DNA follows: TGTGCCAGCAGTCCTCAAGGACAGGGGGGCTACGAGCAGTACTTC.

This clone was detected only a few times. The chain recombines TRBV5-1 with TRBJ1-3, with TRBD1 as a possible D gene (6 bases). The V gene's germline CDR1 is SGHRS and CDR2 YFSETQ. The CDR3 covers 15 residues. The V end lost 4 bases, the J end lost 4 bases, and 15 bases lay between the germline ends. CDR3 protein: CASSAGTSDGNTIYF. The CDR3 DNA reads TGCGCCAGCAGCGCCGGGACATCTGACGGAAACACCATATATTTT.

This clone came up a few times. This chain joins TRBV14 and TRBJ1-1; 8 nucleotides match TRBD1. Germline V lookup: CDR1 SGHDN, CDR2 FVKESK. The CDR3 runs 16 residues. V gave up 2 bases and J gave up 3 bases; unmatched junction bases: 8. The CDR3 region is CASSQFRTGPDTEAFF. The CDR3 DNA is TGTGCCAGCAGCCAATTCCGGACAGGGCCGGACACTGAAGCTTTCTTT. Full variable domain (missing parts from reference TRBV14 and TRBJ1-1): EAGVTQFPSHSVIEKGQTVTLRCDPISGHDNLYWYRRVMGKEIKFLLHFVKESKQDESGMPNNRFLAERTGGTYSTLKVQPAELEDSGVYFCASSQFRTGPDTEAFFGQGTRLTVV.

This rearrangement joins TRBV11-2 to TRBJ2-1; possible D gene TRBD2, 7 bases. V dropped 5 bases and J dropped 9 bases, with 14 bases sitting between them. CDR3 length: 13 residues. CDR1 is SGHAT, CDR2 FQNNGV, per germline. CDR3 region: CASSSREGGEQFF. For the CDR3, the DNA is TGTGCCAGCAGCAGCAGGGAGGGGGGTGAGCAGTTCTTC. Together with reference TRBV11-2 and TRBJ2-1, the CDR3 gives the full variable domain: EAGVAQSPRYKIIEKRQSVAFWCNPISGHATLYWYQQILGQGPKLLIQFQNNGVVDDSQLPKDRFSAERLKGVDSTLKIQPAKLEDSAVYLCASSSREGGEQFFGPGTRLTVL.

This clone was counted between two and nine times. The chain's CDR3 is CASSFALGGDAGELFF. Written as DNA, the CDR3 is TGCGCCAGCAGCTTTGCGTTGGGGGGTGACGCCGGGGAGCTGTTTTTT. The genes are TRBV5-1 and TRBJ2-2, with D perhaps TRBD2 (6 bases). Germline CDR1 and CDR2: SGHRS and YFSETQ. V gave up 2 bases and J gave up 6 bases, with 17 bases separating them. This CDR3 has 16 amino acids.

The chain combines TRBV2 with TRBJ2-7; tentative D call: TRBD2 (6 bases). Per germline, CDR1 SNHLY and CDR2 FYNNEI. This CDR3 has 12 amino acids. Trimming shortened V by 7 bases and J by 6 bases, and 13 bases separated the two germline ends. The CDR3 coding sequence is TGTGCCAGCAATTTTCAGGGAGGCGAGCAGTACTTC. Translating it yields CASNFQGGEQYF. Looking up the rest from reference TRBV2 and TRBJ2-7 gives the full variable domain: EPEVTQTPSHQVTQMGQEVILRCVPISNHLYFYWYRQILGQKVEFLVSFYNNEISEKSEIFDDQFSVERPDGSNFTLKIRSTKLEDSAMYFCASNFQGGEQYFGPGTRLTVT.

This sequence joins TRBV5-1 and TRBJ1-2; TRBD1 might be the D (6 bases). Between the trimmed V and J ends, which lost 4 bases and 7 bases, there was a span of 17 bases. The length of the CDR3 is 14 residues. The germline V gene encodes CDR1 SGHRS and CDR2 YFSETQ. The CDR3 coding sequence is TGCGCCAGCAGCGCGGAGACAGGTCATCGTGGCTACACCTTC. Amino acid sequence: CASSAETGHRGYTF. Full variable domain (remainder filled in from reference TRBV5-1 and TRBJ1-2): KAGVTQTPRYLIKTRGQQVTLSCSPISGHRSVSWYQQTPGQGLQFLFEYFSETQRNKGNFPGRFSGRQFSNSRSEMNVSTLELGDSALYLCASSAETGHRGYTFGSGTRLTVV.

The rearrangement joins TRBV7-8 to TRBJ2-7; D may be TRBD2 (5 bases). There are 14 residues in the CDR3. Germline CDR1 reads SGHVS; CDR2 reads FQNEAQ. V lost 5 bases and J 3 bases, leaving 14 bases between the germline ends. CDR3 sequence (DNA): TGTGCCAGCAGCCCCCGACGCGAGGGCTACGAGCAGTACTTC. This codes for CASSPRREGYEQYF.

This chain links TRBV9 with TRBJ1-5, with D maybe TRBD1 (6 bases). In germline, CDR1 is SGDLS, CDR2 YYNGEE. The CDR3 spans 15 residues. V lost 4 bases to trimming and J lost 0 bases, with 11 bases between them. In nucleotides, the CDR3 is TGTGCCAGCAGCCCTGGACAGTATAGCAATCAGCCCCAGCATTTT. It encodes CASSPGQYSNQPQHF.

The chain carries TRBV5-1 and TRBJ2-1, with D perhaps matching TRBD1 (5 bases). The CDR3 consists of 14 residues. With 4 bases removed from V and 0 bases from J, the gap between germline ends came to 8 bases. The germline V gene has CDR1 SGHRS and CDR2 YFSETQ. CDR3 loop: CASSRTGSYNEQFF. The CDR3 DNA reads as TGCGCCAGCAGCCGAACAGGCTCCTACAATGAGCAGTTCTTC.

The sample holds a few counts of this clone. V and J are TRBV28 and TRBJ2-1; 8 positions match TRBD2. With 5 bases clipped from V and 16 bases from J, the junction kept 13 bases outside the gene matches. This CDR3 is built from 13 residues. In germline, CDR1 is MDHEN, CDR2 SYDVKM. The CDR3 DNA sequence: TGTGCCAGCAGTGCTTTCGGGGGGGTTGGTGCCTTCTTC. It encodes CASSAFGGVGAFF.

This chain joins TRBV21-1 and TRBJ2-1; TRBD2, the table's D call, was not compared with the DNA. TRBV21-1 is noted as a pseudogene. The CDR3 covers 18 residues. The DNA for the CDR3 is TGTGCCAGCAGCAAAGCGGGGACTAGCACCCTACATGTTAATGAGCAGTTCTTC. It specifies CASSKAGTSTLHVNEQFF.